This record covers a single TCR beta chain. The CDR3 length is 13 residues. Germline CDR1 reads GTSNPN; CDR2 reads SVGIG (reference sequence). The germline V and J ends were trimmed by 4 bases and 0 bases, with 9 bases remaining between them. This sample stems from a study of blood T cell repertoires in COVID-19. On the study more broadly: The samples span acute and convalescent COVID-19 from the United States, Italy and Spain.

Per the study methods: For nucleated cells, counts were estimated from reference gene primer amplification. Generated by immunoSEQ multiplex PCR, the TCRdb table keeps only in-frame clones and is missing some. V, J and clone size were drawn from that table, and D and trimming were deduced from the DNA. The sample gives 150,000 to 200,000 clones, roughly 90% of which show up once; about a tenth is in the top ten. This rearrangement joins TRBV30 to TRBJ2-5; a possible D gene is TRBD1 (5 bases). This sequence was found in a woman between 55 and 75 years old with COVID-19, enrolled during active disease. The material sequenced was peripheral blood. CDR3 DNA: TGTGCCTGGACACAGGAGTACCAAGAGACCCAGTACTTC. Its protein product is CAWTQEYQETQYF.